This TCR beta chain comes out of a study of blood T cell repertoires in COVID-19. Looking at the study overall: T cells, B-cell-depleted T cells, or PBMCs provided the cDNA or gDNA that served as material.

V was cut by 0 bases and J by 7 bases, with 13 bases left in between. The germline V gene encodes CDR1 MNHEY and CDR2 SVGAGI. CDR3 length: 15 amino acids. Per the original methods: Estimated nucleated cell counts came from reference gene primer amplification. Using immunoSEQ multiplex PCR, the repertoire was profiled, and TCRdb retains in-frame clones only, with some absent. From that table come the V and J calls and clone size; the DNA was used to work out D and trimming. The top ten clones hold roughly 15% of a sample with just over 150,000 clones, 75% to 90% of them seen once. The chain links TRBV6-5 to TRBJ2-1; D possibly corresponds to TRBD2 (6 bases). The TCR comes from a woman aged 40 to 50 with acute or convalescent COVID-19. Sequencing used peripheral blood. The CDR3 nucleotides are TGTGCCAGCAGTTACTCGGGTTGGGGGGTTAATGAGCAGTTCTTC. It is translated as CASSYSGWGVNEQFF.